A selection of T cell receptor beta chains follows, all from one sample in a study of T cell responses to AZD1222 COVID-19 vaccine. Only in-frame clones appear in the TCRdb table, and some are missing; sequencing was by immunoSEQ multiplex PCR. The sample contains 120,000 to 150,000 clones, roughly 88% of which appear only once. The sequencing here drew on peripheral blood, taken 28 days after the second AZD1222 dose. The receptors originated from an adult who received the AZD1222 COVID-19 vaccine. The CDR3 runs from the conserved cysteine through the conserved F or W. The D gene is left open where the match is weak.

D	V	J	CDR3
TRBD1	TRBV11-2	TRBJ1-6	CASSPDRTNSPLHF
-	TRBV7-2	TRBJ1-4	CASSLGGANEKLFF
-	TRBV4-3	TRBJ1-3	CACSQDDWRNSGNTIYF
-	TRBV28	TRBJ1-5	CASRSPILPHQPQHF
-	TRBV19	TRBJ1-1	CASSVENTEAFF
-	TRBV7-6	TRBJ2-7	CASSKGASDSYEQYF
-	TRBV7-9	TRBJ1-2	CASSLVGVANYGYTF
-	TRBV6-4	TRBJ2-2	CASSPGIHTGELFF
-	TRBV28	TRBJ2-4	CASSLWAASLAKNIQYF
-	TRBV21-1	TRBJ2-1	CASSKVPRRAGGCEQFF
-	TRBV7-9	TRBJ1-2	CASSHTWVENYGYTF
-	TRBV7-2	TRBJ2-7	CASSLAPDHSYEQYF
-	TRBV6-5	TRBJ1-1	CASSPIQATNTEAFF
TRBD1	TRBV6-6	TRBJ1-6	CASKRDRLNSPLHF
-	TRBV28	TRBJ1-3	CASIDSASGNTIYF
TRBD2	TRBV19	TRBJ2-1	CASRLLAGEYNEQFF
-	TRBV24-1	TRBJ2-1	CATSDQRGYNEQFF
TRBD2	TRBV7-3	TRBJ2-7	CASSVEGTSGRFEQYF
-	TRBV5-4	TRBJ1-3	CASSLGTSSGNTIYF
-	TRBV6-2/TRBV6-3	TRBJ1-2	CASSYSTVRVDGYTF
-	TRBV6-5	TRBJ1-6	CASSYSRQGRNSPLHF
-	TRBV7-9	TRBJ2-3	CASSLLAVHTQYF
TRBD1	TRBV7-2	TRBJ1-5	CASSLWGQTPYSNQPQHF
TRBD1	TRBV4-1	TRBJ1-1	CASSQGRGYTEAFF
-	TRBV9	TRBJ1-1	CASSGGPVTTEAFF
-	TRBV3-1/TRBV3-2	TRBJ1-4	CASTGGPGKDGEKLFF
TRBD1	TRBV18	TRBJ1-3	CASSQQGSSGNTIYF
TRBD2	TRBV27	TRBJ2-1	CASSPLAGGDNEQFF
TRBD1	TRBV27	TRBJ1-2	CASSIRSGTGEGYTF
-	TRBV27	TRBJ2-2	CASSRGGANTGELFF
-	TRBV6-2/TRBV6-3	TRBJ1-5	CASSYQESNQPQHF